The sample holds one count of the clone carrying this T cell receptor beta chain. Its specificity is unknown. The germline V gene has CDR1 KGHSH and CDR2 LQKENI. The CDR3 covers 14 residues. V lost 1 base, J lost 3 bases, and 9 bases lay in between. The data were obtained in a study of cytomegalovirus exposure and HLA in healthy donors. Across the whole study: From HLA-typed donors, an early data release held approximately 85 million unique TCRs.

Study findings and constraints: V segments that were indistinguishable, TRBV6-2 and TRBV6-3 among them, were omitted from analysis. Researchers had no immune exposure information except CMV serostatus available.

Amplification used 60 Vbeta primers and 13 Jbeta primers. Sequencing was performed with immunoSEQ multiplex PCR; in TCRdb, only in-frame clones are kept and a portion is missing. Here the sample spans 100,000 to 150,000 clones, 81% being singletons. Sequencing used PBMCs. The chain couples TRBV18 to TRBJ2-5; D may be TRBD1 (5 bases). The origin of this receptor is a man between 18 and 29 years old in good health and CMV-seronegative. In DNA, the CDR3 is TGTGCCAGCTCACCACTGGACATAGAAGAGACCCAGTACTTC. Protein product: CASSPLDIEETQYF.